This TCR beta chain comes out of a study of vaccination and CD4 T cells after COVID-19. Study summary: Post-COVID draws followed diagnosis by a median around 97 days (range 35 to 161).

Comments on this clonotype: The antigen remains unidentified.

As for treatment: approximately nine-day PBMC culture with coronavirus spike peptide pools or control peptides (ViraFEST assay). ViraFEST grew antigen-specific T cells using peptide pools, then sequenced TCRs. Fresh IL-2 medium replaced half the culture medium on days 3 and 7. General study results and limits: The study found that a median approximately 83% of reactive clones in convalescent patients appeared only post-vaccination.

This CDR3 comprises 17 residues. Germline-derived CDR1 and CDR2 are MNHEY and SVGEGT. Germline trimming cut 6 bases from V and 0 bases from J; bases unmatched to any gene: 5. Cultured CD4+ T-cell DNA underwent Oncomine TCR Beta short-read sequencing. MiXCR was run by TCRdb on the PCR reads, yielding one entry per CDR3 protein. The repertoire consists of approximately 12,000 distinct CDR3 sequences, with roughly 59% occurring once and the leading ten covering 13%. The chain is built from TRBV6-2 or TRBV6-3 and TRBJ2-3; 14 bases line up with TRBD2. This receptor was identified in a human donor who had recovered from COVID-19. The source material was CD4+ T cells from blood, cultured in vitro. CDR3 DNA: TGTGCCAGCAGGCCCGGGACTAGCGGGAGTAGCACAGATACGCAGTATTTT. Translating it yields CASRPGTSGSSTDTQYF.